This passage covers 21 T cell receptor beta chains from one sample sequenced in a study of control samples from healthy donors and cancer patients. Clones were sequenced by immunoSEQ multiplex PCR, and TCRdb holds only the in-frame ones, with some missing. The table has around 15,000 clones, over 80% seen once; the top ten hold roughly 12%. Input material: PBMCs. Source of these receptors: a woman between 70 and 85 years old with colorectal cancer.

The rearrangement uses TRBV5-1 and TRBJ1-1; 7 bases match TRBD1. J was trimmed by 0 bases and V by 4 bases; bases with no gene match: 6. Germline assignment: CDR1 SGHRS and CDR2 YFSETQ. This CDR3 contains 15 residues. The CDR3: CASSARQGMNTEAFF. CDR3 bases: TGCGCCAGCAGCGCCCGACAGGGAATGAACACTGAAGCTTTCTTT.

In this sample, this clone turned up once. The V and J genes are TRBV7-9 and TRBJ1-2; D is perhaps TRBD1 (5 bases). The germline V gene encodes CDR1 SEHNR and CDR2 FQNEAQ (reference sequence). V gave up 0 bases and J gave up 3 bases, with 11 bases separating them. The CDR3 runs 15 residues. The CDR3 DNA reads TGTGCCAGCAGCTTAGCGGGGGGAACCTACTATGGCTACACCTTC. As protein: CASSLAGGTYYGYTF. The full variable domain, its missing parts supplied by reference TRBV7-9 and TRBJ1-2, is DTGVSQNPRHKITKRGQNVTFRCDPISEHNRLYWYRQTLGQGPEFLTYFQNEAQLEKSRLLSDRFSAERPKGSFSTLEIQRTEQGDSAMYLCASSLAGGTYYGYTFGSGTRLTVV.

The J gene is TRBJ1-1, the V gene TRBV11-2; possible D gene TRBD1, 5 bases. This CDR3 has 13 amino acids. Trimming removed 5 bases from V and 5 bases from J, with 12 bases in between. Germline assignment: CDR1 SGHAT and CDR2 FQNNGV. The CDR3 DNA reads TGTGCCAGCAGCCGGGGGGGGATGACTGAAGCTTTCTTT. Residues: CASSRGGMTEAFF. The full variable domain, with the rest looked up from reference TRBV11-2 and TRBJ1-1, is EAGVAQSPRYKIIEKRQSVAFWCNPISGHATLYWYQQILGQGPKLLIQFQNNGVVDDSQLPKDRFSAERLKGVDSTLKIQPAKLEDSAVYLCASSRGGMTEAFFGQGTRLTVV.

The chain employs TRBV15 and TRBJ1-3; D is ambiguous. The V gene lost 2 bases and the J gene lost 8 bases, with 13 bases spanning the gap. The CDR3 loop spans 14 amino acids. Germline CDR1 reads LNHNV; CDR2 reads YYDKDF (reference sequence). CDR3 residues: CATSRRERADTIYF. The CDR3 DNA sequence: TGTGCCACCAGCAGAAGGGAAAGGGCGGACACCATATATTTT.

The V call is TRBV19, the J call TRBJ2-2; D unresolved. Germline CDR1 and CDR2: LNHDA and SQIVND (reference sequence). The CDR3 runs 13 residues. The germline V and J ends were trimmed by 2 bases and 6 bases, with 7 bases remaining between them. This CDR3 is CASSIQAPGELFF. In DNA, the CDR3 is TGTGCCAGTAGTATACAGGCCCCCGGGGAGCTGTTTTTT.

This clone has only one observation. The chain links TRBV6-2 or TRBV6-3 to TRBJ2-5; 9 bases line up with TRBD1. The CDR3 totals 15 residues. With 0 bases clipped from V and 5 bases from J, the junction kept 4 bases outside the gene matches. CDR1 MNHEY and CDR2 SVGEGT come from the germline V gene. In DNA form, the CDR3 reads TGTGCCAGCAGTTACTCGGAAACAGGGGGCGAGACCCAGTACTTC. Translating it yields CASSYSETGGETQYF.

This clone has just a few counts. The CDR3 DNA sequence: TGTGCCAGCTCCCCCCGAGACGGTGGCTACACCTTC. It is translated as CASSPRDGGYTF. V and J are TRBV18 and TRBJ1-2; no clear D gene. The CDR3 loop spans 12 amino acids. Germline V lookup: CDR1 KGHSH, CDR2 LQKENI. V lost 6 bases and J lost 7, with 12 bases in between. Full variable domain (missing parts from reference TRBV18 and TRBJ1-2): NAGVMQNPRHLVRRRGQEARLRCSPMKGHSHVYWYRQLPEEGLKFMVYLQKENIIDESGMPKERFSAEFPKEGPSILRIQQVVRGDSAAYFCASSPRDGGYTFGSGTRLTVV.

This chain joins TRBV5-5 and TRBJ1-5, with TRBD1 as a possible D gene (5 bases). Germline V CDR1 and CDR2: SGHKS, YYEKEE (reference sequence). V lost 0 bases and J lost 4, with 17 bases in between. There are 17 residues in the CDR3. This CDR3 reads CASSLEVVRADNQPQHF. CDR3 DNA sequence: TGTGCCAGCAGCTTGGAGGTGGTCAGGGCAGATAATCAGCCCCAGCATTTT.

The rearrangement uses TRBV10-3 and TRBJ2-5; TRBD1 matches at 7 bases. Trimming cost V 2 bases and J 5 bases; bases outside gene matches: 11. The CDR3 contains 16 residues. Germline V lookup: CDR1 ENHRY, CDR2 SYGVKD. The CDR3 sequence: CAISEGKGGLGETQYF. The CDR3 DNA follows: TGTGCCATCAGTGAGGGGAAAGGGGGCTTAGGGGAGACCCAGTACTTC.

The chain uses TRBV27 and TRBJ2-3; D perhaps matches TRBD2 (5 bases). Trimming pared 4 bases from V and 4 bases from J, leaving 12 bases between. The CDR3 loop spans 14 amino acids. From germline, CDR1 is MNHEY and CDR2 SMNVEV (reference sequence). The CDR3 region is CASSSLQEADTQYF. The CDR3 DNA is TGTGCCAGCAGTTCCTTGCAGGAGGCAGATACGCAGTATTTT.

This clone is a singleton in its sample. V usage is TRBV7-2 and J usage is TRBJ2-7; TRBD1 agrees at 7 bases. Trimming cost V 1 base and J 8 bases; bases outside gene matches: 11. The CDR3 length is 15 residues. Germline loops: CDR1 SGHTA, CDR2 FQGNSA. In nucleotides, the CDR3 is TGTGCCAGCAGCTTAGGTCCGGGACAGTTTTTGCAGCAGTACTTC. This codes for CASSLGPGQFLQQYF. Together with reference TRBV7-2 and TRBJ2-7, the CDR3 gives the full variable domain: GAGVSQSPSNKVTEKGKDVELRCDPISGHTALYWYRQSLGQGLEFLIYFQGNSAPDKSGLPSDRFSAERTGGSVSTLTIQRTQQEDSAVYLCASSLGPGQFLQQYFGPGTRLTVT.

This chain joins TRBV24-1 and TRBJ2-3; D is unresolved. Trimming took 7 bases from V and 0 from J, leaving 7 bases between them. The CDR3 spans 13 residues. The germline V gene encodes CDR1 KGHDR and CDR2 SFDVKD. The CDR3 is CATSLDSTDTQYF. CDR3 DNA sequence: TGTGCCACCAGCCTGGACAGCACAGATACGCAGTATTTT.

This rearrangement joins TRBV18 to TRBJ1-1; possibly TRBD1 for D (5 bases). Germline assignment: CDR1 KGHSH and CDR2 LQKENI. V lost 3 bases and J lost 7, with 12 bases in between. The CDR3 loop spans 13 amino acids. CDR3 DNA sequence: TGTGCCAGCTCACCCGGGACGGAGGGTGAAGCTTTCTTT. Its protein is CASSPGTEGEAFF.

The chain recombines TRBV13 with TRBJ2-5; a weak D match, TRBD2 (6 bases). CDR1 is PRHDT, CDR2 FYEKMQ, per germline (reference sequence). CDR3 length equals 15 residues. V dropped 5 bases and J dropped 0 bases, with 13 bases sitting between them. CDR3 nucleotide sequence: TGTGCCAGCAGCCTTCAGGGACTGAACCAAGAGACCCAGTACTTC. As protein: CASSLQGLNQETQYF. Together with reference TRBV13 and TRBJ2-5, the CDR3 gives the full variable domain: AAGVIQSPRHLIKEKRETATLKCYPIPRHDTVYWYQQGPGQDPQFLISFYEKMQSDKGSIPDRFSAQQFSDYHSELNMSSLELGDSALYFCASSLQGLNQETQYFGPGTRLLVL.

This rearrangement joins TRBV9 to TRBJ2-5, with a weak D call TRBD2 (5 bases). Germline CDR1 SGDLS, CDR2 YYNGEE. The CDR3 runs 14 residues. With 4 bases removed from V and 6 bases from J, the gap between germline ends came to 16 bases. CDR3 amino acids: CASSTDPEAKTQYF. CDR3 DNA: TGTGCCAGCAGCACAGATCCGGAGGCAAAGACCCAGTACTTC.

The J gene is TRBJ2-2, the V gene TRBV10-3; 7 nucleotides line up with TRBD2. V shed 5 bases and J 2 bases; nucleotides not matched to a gene: 8. The germline gives CDR1 ENHRY, CDR2 SYGVKD. The CDR3 extends over 16 amino acids. DNA of the CDR3: TGTGCCATCAGTCTCTCGGGGGGATTTAACACCGGGGAGCTGTTTTTT. Translation gives CAISLSGGFNTGELFF.

In this sample, this clone turned up once. The genes are TRBV18 and TRBJ1-5, with a possible D match to TRBD1 (6 bases). The CDR3 sequence is 14 residues long. Between the trimmed V and J ends, which lost 5 bases and 7 bases, there was a span of 15 bases. CDR1 and CDR2 from the germline V gene are KGHSH and LQKENI. The chain's CDR3 is CASSEQGQGQPQHF. In DNA form, the CDR3 reads TGTGCCAGCTCAGAACAGGGACAAGGGCAGCCCCAGCATTTT. Based on the CDR3 plus reference TRBV18 and TRBJ1-5, the full variable domain is NAGVMQNPRHLVRRRGQEARLRCSPMKGHSHVYWYRQLPEEGLKFMVYLQKENIIDESGMPKERFSAEFPKEGPSILRIQQVVRGDSAAYFCASSEQGQGQPQHFGDGTRLSIL.

CDR3 in DNA: TGTGCCAGCAGCCCCCGGAGCAACCAAGAGACCCAGTACTTC. This gives the protein CASSPRSNQETQYF. The rearrangement links TRBV11-2 to TRBJ2-5; D is unclear. The germline V gene has CDR1 SGHAT and CDR2 FQNNGV. The length of the CDR3 is 14 residues. Trimming pared 5 bases from V and 0 bases from J, leaving 10 bases between. Together with reference TRBV11-2 and TRBJ2-5, the CDR3 gives the full variable domain: EAGVAQSPRYKIIEKRQSVAFWCNPISGHATLYWYQQILGQGPKLLIQFQNNGVVDDSQLPKDRFSAERLKGVDSTLKIQPAKLEDSAVYLCASSPRSNQETQYFGPGTRLLVL.

The chain employs TRBV2 and TRBJ1-3, with D unresolved. V dropped 6 bases and J dropped 7 bases, with 16 bases sitting between them. The CDR3 extends over 14 amino acids. CDR1 is SNHLY and CDR2 is FYNNEI in the germline V gene. The CDR3 DNA reads as TGTGCCAGCAGACCTGCCCCTGGCGGGAACACCATATATTTT. Residues: CASRPAPGGNTIYF.

This clone appeared a single time. The V and J genes are TRBV15 and TRBJ2-7; D perhaps matches TRBD2 (7 bases). The CDR3 length is 17 residues. Deletions cut 1 base from V and 2 bases from J, with 18 bases between. Germline loops: CDR1 LNHNV, CDR2 YYDKDF (reference sequence). CDR3 DNA: TGTGCCACCAGCAGAGGAGGGGGAGGGGGGACCCCCTACGAGCAGTACTTC. Residues: CATSRGGGGGTPYEQYF.

This chain joins TRBV11-3 and TRBJ2-7; 13 bases match TRBD2. Looked up from germline, CDR1 is SGHNT and CDR2 is YENEEA. The CDR3 runs 15 residues. The ends lost 5 bases at V and 3 bases at J; junction bases unmatched: 4. CDR3 residues: CASSPGLAGVYEQYF. The CDR3 DNA follows: TGTGCCAGCAGCCCCGGACTAGCGGGAGTCTACGAGCAGTACTTC.